Each of the 31 T cell receptor beta chains below was sequenced from the same sample in a study of blood T cell repertoires in COVID-19. Some clones are missing from TCRdb's copy, which holds only in-frame ones; the method was immunoSEQ multiplex PCR. The table includes approximately 110,000 clones, roughly 80% detected once. Sample: peripheral blood. The receptors were sampled from a woman in her 70s with acute or convalescent COVID-19.

Only one count was recorded for this clone. The gene calls are TRBV5-1 and TRBJ2-1; 10 positions match TRBD2. CDR3 length equals 18 residues. Germline CDR1 and CDR2: SGHRS and YFSETQ. V lost 1 base, J lost 8 bases, and 15 bases stayed unmatched. In nucleotides, the CDR3 is TGCGCCAGCAGCTTGCAAACCCAGCGGGGGGGCGGAAGGGATGAGCAGTTCTTC. It specifies CASSLQTQRGGGRDEQFF.

The chain couples TRBV10-1 to TRBJ2-7; 8 bases align to TRBD1. From germline, CDR1 is WNHNN and CDR2 SYGVQD (reference sequence). The CDR3 length is 15 residues. J lost 2 bases, V lost 6 bases, and 9 bases had no gene match. This chain's CDR3 is CASSPGTGLAYEQYF. The DNA for the CDR3 is TGCGCCAGCAGCCCCGGGACAGGCCTAGCCTACGAGCAGTACTTC.

The chain has TRBV30 and TRBJ2-3; tentatively, D is TRBD2 (6 bases). With 0 bases removed from V and 2 bases from J, the gap between germline ends came to 9 bases. Germline-derived CDR1 and CDR2 are GTSNPN and SVGIG (reference sequence). The CDR3 extends over 14 amino acids. CDR3 residues: CAWSVSGLTDTQYF. The CDR3, as DNA: TGTGCCTGGAGTGTTTCGGGACTCACAGATACGCAGTATTTT.

The CDR3 nucleotides are TGTGCCAGCACCCCACGGAGCACTGAAGCTTTCTTT. Protein product: CASTPRSTEAFF. The V call is TRBV28, the J call TRBJ1-1, with unresolved D. Trimming removed 7 bases at V and 4 bases at J, with 10 bases between. Germline V gene sequence: CDR1 MDHEN, CDR2 SYDVKM. This CDR3 contains 12 residues.

This clone was recorded a few times. This chain joins TRBV2 and TRBJ1-1; TRBD1 might be the D (6 bases). CDR1 is SNHLY and CDR2 is FYNNEI in the germline V gene. Trimming stripped 2 bases from V and 9 bases from J, with 10 bases between. The CDR3 loop spans 12 amino acids. The chain's CDR3 is CASSEYREQAFF. CDR3 bases: TGTGCCAGCAGTGAATACAGGGAGCAAGCTTTCTTT.

This sequence joins TRBV10-3 and TRBJ1-1; 7 bases are shared with TRBD1. V was clipped by 2 bases and J by 0 bases; unmatched bases: 6. This CDR3 is built from 16 residues. Germline V lookup: CDR1 ENHRY, CDR2 SYGVKD. DNA of the CDR3: TGTGCCATCAGTGAGGTGGGACAGAGATTGAACACTGAAGCTTTCTTT. Amino acids: CAISEVGQRLNTEAFF.

J is TRBJ2-1 and V is TRBV6-4; D is possibly TRBD1 (5 bases). The length of the CDR3 is 15 residues. Trimming removed 2 bases at V and 5 bases at J, with 13 bases between. Per the germline V gene, CDR1 is MRHNA and CDR2 is SNTAGT. CDR3 sequence reads: CASSDGTLGHNEQFF. The CDR3 DNA follows: TGTGCCAGCAGTGACGGTACTTTGGGGCACAATGAGCAGTTCTTC.

The chain recombines TRBV9 with TRBJ1-6; D is possibly TRBD1 (5 bases). Trimming left V 0 bases short and J 10 bases short, with 14 bases between. The CDR3 runs to 15 residues. Germline loops: CDR1 SGDLS, CDR2 YYNGEE. Written as DNA, the CDR3 is TGTGCCAGCAGCGTAGAGGCAGGGTTTAAGTCACCCCTCCACTTT. This gives the protein CASSVEAGFKSPLHF.

V and J are TRBV4-1 and TRBJ1-1; no firm D call. Trimming left V 5 bases short and J 1 base short, with 8 bases between. CDR1 and CDR2 (germline): MGHRA, YSYEKL. There are 13 residues in the CDR3. The CDR3 region is CASSITANTEAFF. In nucleotides, the CDR3 is TGCGCCAGCAGCATTACAGCGAACACTGAAGCTTTCTTT.

The CDR3 coding sequence is TGTGCCAGCAGCCAGGACATGGGGAACACTGAAGCTTTCTTT. As protein: CASSQDMGNTEAFF. The chain combines TRBV5-4 with TRBJ1-1; TRBD1 might be the D (5 bases). The CDR3 covers 14 residues. In germline, CDR1 is SGHNT, CDR2 YYREEE (reference sequence). Trimming pared 4 bases from V and 1 base from J, leaving 11 bases between.

The chain is built from TRBV20-1 and TRBJ2-4, with 8 bases identical to TRBD2. Trimming took 3 bases from V and 6 from J; bases not matched to a gene: 4. This CDR3 region has 13 residues. The V gene's germline CDR1 is DFQATT and CDR2 SNEGSKA (reference sequence). The CDR3 DNA follows: TGCAGTGCTAGTACTAGCGGAACAAACATTCAGTACTTC. As protein: CSASTSGTNIQYF.

V gene TRBV19 combines with J gene TRBJ2-5, with a tentative D call TRBD1 (8 bases). V was shortened by 5 bases and J by 5 bases, with 15 bases between the two germline ends. Germline CDR1 is LNHDA and CDR2 is SQIVND (reference sequence). This CDR3 region has 14 residues. The CDR3 loop reads CASSPTGGVETQYF. CDR3 nucleotide sequence: TGTGCCAGTAGTCCCACAGGGGGGGTGGAGACCCAGTACTTC.

This clone appeared a single time. This sequence joins TRBV9 and TRBJ1-3; the match to TRBD1 covers 7 bases. This CDR3 contains 17 residues. V trimming: 3 bases; J trimming: 5 bases; junction bases outside the gene matches: 14. Germline V gene sequence: CDR1 SGDLS, CDR2 YYNGEE. The CDR3 protein is CASSAGHGTQGRNTIYF. The CDR3 DNA is TGTGCCAGCAGCGCCGGACACGGAACACAGGGGAGAAACACCATATATTTT.

V is TRBV4-3 and J is TRBJ2-3; D possibly corresponds to TRBD2 (6 bases). Germline V gene lookup returns CDR1 LGHNA and CDR2 YSLEER. This CDR3 is 17 amino acids long. The germline V and J ends were trimmed by 0 bases and 0 bases, with 13 bases remaining between them. The CDR3, as DNA: TGCGCCAGCAGCCAAGACTGGGGAGGTTCGAGCACAGATACGCAGTATTTT. Its translation: CASSQDWGGSSTDTQYF.

The J gene is TRBJ2-3, the V gene TRBV10-2, with D possibly matching TRBD2 (6 bases). This CDR3 region has 11 residues. Per germline, CDR1 WSHSY and CDR2 SAAADI. The V and J ends lost 6 bases and 8 bases respectively, with 9 bases between them. For the CDR3, the DNA is TGCGCCAGCAGCGCGGGGATTACGCAGTATTTT. Encoded protein: CASSAGITQYF.

The chain recombines TRBV2 with TRBJ2-6; D gene uncertain. Trimming took 6 bases from V and 0 from J, leaving 3 bases between them. The V gene's germline CDR1 is SNHLY and CDR2 FYNNEI. The CDR3 spans 13 residues. Here the CDR3 DNA reads TGTGCCAGCAGCTACTCTGGGGCCAACGTCCTGACTTTC. This codes for CASSYSGANVLTF.

The rearrangement links TRBV24-1 to TRBJ2-1; 11 nucleotides match TRBD2. CDR3 length equals 21 residues. Losses at the gene ends were 3 bases for V and 0 bases for J; bases not matched to a gene: 15. CDR1 KGHDR and CDR2 SFDVKD come from the germline V gene. This CDR3 is CATSDSRLAGRRLSSYNEQFF. As DNA, the CDR3 is TGTGCCACCAGTGATAGCAGACTAGCGGGGCGACGCTTAAGCTCCTACAATGAGCAGTTCTTC.

This rearrangement joins TRBV29-1 to TRBJ1-1; TRBD1 is a possible D gene (5 bases). Germline lookup yields CDR1 SQVTM and CDR2 ANQGSEA. The CDR3 extends over 13 amino acids. The V end was cut by 1 base, the J end by 5 bases, with 11 bases between. CDR3 region: CSVEGGARTEAFF. The DNA of the CDR3 is TGCAGCGTTGAAGGGGGCGCGAGGACTGAAGCTTTCTTT.

The genes are TRBV6-5 and TRBJ2-5, with TRBD1 matching over 9 bases. The germline gives CDR1 MNHEY, CDR2 SVGAGI. The CDR3 totals 13 residues. J gave up 5 bases and V 8 bases, and 6 bases lay outside the gene matches. The CDR3 nucleotides are TGTGCCAGCCGGACAGGGGCGAGGGAGACCCAGTACTTC. It yields the protein CASRTGARETQYF.

This clone has a handful of counts. The chain links TRBV15 to TRBJ2-1, with 12 bases matching TRBD2. With V trimmed by 6 bases and J by 4 bases, 7 bases remained unmatched. The CDR3 loop spans 16 amino acids. The germline V gene encodes CDR1 LNHNV and CDR2 YYDKDF (reference sequence). CDR3 DNA: TGTGCCACCAGAAAGACTAGCGGGGGTCAATACAATGAGCAGTTCTTC. It encodes CATRKTSGGQYNEQFF.

The chain links TRBV7-8 to TRBJ1-1, with D maybe TRBD1 (5 bases). Germline assignment: CDR1 SGHVS and CDR2 FQNEAQ. This CDR3 is 16 amino acids long. The V and J ends lost 1 base and 0 bases respectively, with 12 bases between them. The CDR3 nucleotides read TGTGCCAGCAGCTTAGGTGTAGGGGCTTTGAACACTGAAGCTTTCTTT. Amino acid sequence: CASSLGVGALNTEAFF.

This chain uses TRBV19 with TRBJ2-1; no firm D call. The CDR3 covers 14 residues. Looked up from germline, CDR1 is LNHDA and CDR2 is SQIVND (reference sequence). Trimming cost V 4 bases and J 7 bases, with 14 bases left between them. This CDR3 reads CASSSSVAANEQFF. CDR3 nucleotide sequence: TGTGCCAGTAGTAGCTCGGTGGCGGCAAATGAGCAGTTCTTC.

The DNA for the CDR3 is TGTGCCAGTAGCGCCCTCGCGCGCGGCTACGAGCAGTACTTC. Translation gives CASSALARGYEQYF. The chain has TRBV19 and TRBJ2-7; D is uncertain. Between the trimmed V and J ends, which lost 6 bases and 3 bases, there was a span of 15 bases. This CDR3 has 14 residues. The germline CDR1 and CDR2 sequences are LNHDA and SQIVND (reference sequence).

The chain links TRBV7-8 to TRBJ2-6; D might be TRBD2 (5 bases). V gave up 6 bases and J gave up 2 bases, with 14 bases separating them. Per germline, CDR1 SGHVS and CDR2 FQNEAQ. The CDR3 totals 16 residues. The CDR3 sequence: CASSPNRGTGANVLTF. As DNA, the CDR3 is TGTGCCAGCAGTCCTAACCGGGGTACTGGGGCCAACGTCCTGACTTTC.

This chain connects TRBV2 to TRBJ1-4, with a tentative D call TRBD1 (6 bases). The CDR3 has 15 residues. Germline CDR1 SNHLY, CDR2 FYNNEI. Trimming pared 6 bases from V and 5 bases from J, leaving 16 bases between. The chain's CDR3 is CASSASGVPNEKLFF. In DNA form, the CDR3 reads TGTGCCAGCAGCGCATCAGGGGTTCCCAATGAAAAACTGTTTTTT.

The V gene is TRBV27, the J gene TRBJ1-1; D is unresolved. The CDR3 is 12 amino acids. Between the trimmed V and J ends, which lost 3 bases and 5 bases, there was a span of 7 bases. Per germline, CDR1 MNHEY and CDR2 SMNVEV (reference sequence). For the CDR3, the DNA is TGTGCCAGCAGTTTCCACGGGACTGAAGCTTTCTTT. It translates to CASSFHGTEAFF.

CDR3 sequence (DNA): TGCGCCAGCAGCCAATCGCGCGGGGGTAAACTGTTTTTT. Translation gives CASSQSRGGKLFF. The gene calls are TRBV4-3 and TRBJ1-4, with a possible D match to TRBD1 (5 bases). Trimming took off 2 bases at V and 11 bases at J, with 12 bases between the two ends. CDR1 LGHNA and CDR2 YSLEER come from the germline V gene. This CDR3 is 13 amino acids long.

This clone was seen a single time. The chain is built from TRBV7-9 and TRBJ1-6; D perhaps matches TRBD1 (6 bases). V gave up 2 bases and J gave up 7 bases, with 9 bases separating them. Germline-derived CDR1 and CDR2 are SEHNR and FQNEAQ (reference sequence). This CDR3 spans 14 amino acids. In nucleotides, the CDR3 is TGTGCCAGCAGCTTAACAGGGTACAATTCACCCCTCCACTTT. Protein product: CASSLTGYNSPLHF.

This sequence joins TRBV7-2 and TRBJ2-3, with D perhaps matching TRBD2 (5 bases). The V end was cut by 8 bases, the J end by 2 bases, with 17 bases between. Germline V gene sequence: CDR1 SGHTA, CDR2 FQGNSA. The CDR3 covers 15 residues. The CDR3 region has the DNA TGTGCCAGCGGACTCGGGCCCGCCCCCACAGATACGCAGTATTTT. Translation gives CASGLGPAPTDTQYF.

This clone was seen just once. The chain combines TRBV7-6 with TRBJ2-2; D may be TRBD2 (6 bases). V lost 0 bases and J 5 bases, leaving 10 bases between the germline ends. Germline V CDR1 and CDR2: SGHVS, FNYEAQ. CDR3 length: 15 residues. CDR3 sequence (DNA): TGTGCCAGCAGCTTAGCGCGGGACCGAACCGGGGAGCTGTTTTTT. This translates into CASSLARDRTGELFF.

This clone was observed a few times. This chain uses TRBV3-1 (or the pseudogene TRBV3-2) with TRBJ2-1; 7 nucleotides align to TRBD1. Germline CDR1 reads LGHDT; CDR2 reads YNNKEL (reference sequence). The CDR3 length is 13 residues. With 5 bases clipped from V and 4 bases from J, the junction kept 2 bases outside the gene matches. The CDR3 reads CASSKDRYNEQFF. The CDR3 coding sequence is TGTGCCAGCAGCAAGGACAGGTACAATGAGCAGTTCTTC.